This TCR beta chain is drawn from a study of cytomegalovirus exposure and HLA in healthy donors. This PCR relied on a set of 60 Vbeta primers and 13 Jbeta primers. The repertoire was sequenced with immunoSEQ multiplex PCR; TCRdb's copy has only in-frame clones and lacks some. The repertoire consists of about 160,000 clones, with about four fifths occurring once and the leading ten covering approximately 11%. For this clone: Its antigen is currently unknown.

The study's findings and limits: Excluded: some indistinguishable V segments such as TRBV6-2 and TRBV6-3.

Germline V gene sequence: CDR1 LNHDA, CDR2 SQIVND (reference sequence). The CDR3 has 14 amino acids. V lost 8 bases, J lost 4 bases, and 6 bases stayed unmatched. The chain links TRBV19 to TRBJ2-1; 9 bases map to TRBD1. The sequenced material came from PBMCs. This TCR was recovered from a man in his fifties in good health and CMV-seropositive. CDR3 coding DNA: TGTGCCAGTCGAGGCGGGACAGGGTACAATGAGCAGTTCTTC. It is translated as CASRGGTGYNEQFF.